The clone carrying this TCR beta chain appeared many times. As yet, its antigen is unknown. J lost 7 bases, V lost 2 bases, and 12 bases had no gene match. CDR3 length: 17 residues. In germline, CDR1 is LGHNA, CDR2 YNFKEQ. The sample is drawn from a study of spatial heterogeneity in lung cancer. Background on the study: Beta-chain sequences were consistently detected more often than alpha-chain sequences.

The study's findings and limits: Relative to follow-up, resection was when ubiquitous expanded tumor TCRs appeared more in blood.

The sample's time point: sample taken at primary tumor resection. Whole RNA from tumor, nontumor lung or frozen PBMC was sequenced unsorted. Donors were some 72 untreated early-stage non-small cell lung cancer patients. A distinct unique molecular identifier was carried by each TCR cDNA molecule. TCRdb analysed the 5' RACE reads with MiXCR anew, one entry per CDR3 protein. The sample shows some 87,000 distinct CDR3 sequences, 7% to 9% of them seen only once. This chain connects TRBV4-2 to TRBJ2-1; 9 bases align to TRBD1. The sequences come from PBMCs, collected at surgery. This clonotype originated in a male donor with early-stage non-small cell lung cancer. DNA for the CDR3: TGTGCCAGCAGCCAAAATGCGGGGACAGGGACTCCTAATGAGCAGTTCTTC. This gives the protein CASSQNAGTGTPNEQFF.